A single sample is the source of the 20 T cell receptor beta chains below, sequenced in a study of blood T cell repertoires in COVID-19. Assay: immunoSEQ multiplex PCR; the TCRdb copy retains only in-frame clones and omits some. The sample includes some 350,000 clones, around 90% of them seen just once. Material for sequencing was peripheral blood. The receptors stem from a man aged 18-30 years with active or convalescent COVID-19.

This clone showed up just once. The J gene is TRBJ1-4, the V gene TRBV18; TRBD1 matches 9 bases. CDR1 and CDR2 from the germline V gene are KGHSH and LQKENI. The CDR3 is made up of 15 amino acids. J lost 8 bases, V lost 3 bases, and 7 bases had no gene match. The DNA for the CDR3 is TGTGCCAGCTCACCCGGGACAGGGAATGGAGAAAAACTGTTTTTT. Its translation: CASSPGTGNGEKLFF.

The rearrangement joins TRBV5-6 to TRBJ2-2, with 7 bases lining up with TRBD2. V shed 0 bases, J shed 6 bases, and the junction held 8 bases outside the gene matches. Germline V gives CDR1 SGHDT, CDR2 YYEEEE. The CDR3 is 16 residues long. The CDR3 loop reads CASSLGRAGEAGELFF. CDR3 nucleotide sequence: TGTGCCAGCAGCTTGGGACGGGCGGGGGAAGCCGGGGAGCTGTTTTTT. Based on the CDR3 plus reference TRBV5-6 and TRBJ2-2, the full variable domain is DAGVTQSPTHLIKTRGQQVTLRCSPKSGHDTVSWYQQALGQGPQFIFQYYEEEERQRGNFPDRFSGHQFPNYSSELNVNALLLGDSALYLCASSLGRAGEAGELFFGEGSRLTVL.

The genes are TRBV14 and TRBJ1-1; 8 nucleotides match TRBD1. Germline-derived CDR1 and CDR2 are SGHDN and FVKESK. This CDR3 is built from 13 residues. Trimming removed 7 bases from V and 4 bases from J; junction bases left unmatched: 5. The CDR3 is CASITGGGTEAFF. CDR3 bases: TGTGCCAGCATCACAGGGGGTGGCACTGAAGCTTTCTTT. Variable domain in full (rest from reference TRBV14 and TRBJ1-1): EAGVTQFPSHSVIEKGQTVTLRCDPISGHDNLYWYRRVMGKEIKFLLHFVKESKQDESGMPNNRFLAERTGGTYSTLKVQPAELEDSGVYFCASITGGGTEAFFGQGTRLTVV.

This rearrangement joins TRBV11-2 to TRBJ1-2; no definite D call. Germline lookup yields CDR1 SGHAT and CDR2 FQNNGV. This CDR3 comprises 13 residues. V was pared by 4 bases and J by 5 bases, with 11 bases between. The CDR3 DNA follows: TGTGCCAGCAGCTCAGGTGGGCAGTATGGCTACACCTTC. Protein: CASSSGGQYGYTF.

V gene TRBV25-1 combines with J gene TRBJ2-5; 8 bases align to TRBD1. The junction had 4 bases not matched to a gene; V was cut back by 3 bases and J by 4 bases. The CDR3 covers 14 residues. From germline, CDR1 is MGHDK and CDR2 SYGVNS. The CDR3 is CASSDRGRGETQYF. The CDR3 DNA reads as TGTGCCAGCAGTGACAGGGGGCGAGGAGAGACCCAGTACTTC.

This clone has just one count. This chain links TRBV7-2 with TRBJ1-2; D perhaps matches TRBD1 (6 bases). This CDR3 region has 13 residues. V shed 5 bases and J shed 8 bases, with 15 bases lying between them. The germline CDR1 and CDR2 sequences are SGHTA and FQGNSA. Here the CDR3 DNA reads TGTGCCAGCAGCCTAACAGGGTTTTCAGGCTACACCTTC. Translating it yields CASSLTGFSGYTF.

The chain joins TRBV5-4 to TRBJ1-2; a possible D gene is TRBD1 (6 bases). This CDR3 spans 14 amino acids. CDR1 and CDR2 from the germline V gene are SGHNT and YYREEE (reference sequence). Trimming shortened V by 2 bases and J by 8 bases, and 16 bases separated the two germline ends. CDR3 coding DNA: TGTGCCAGCAGCTTATTAGGGGGGGCAGAAGGCTACACCTTC. It codes for CASSLLGGAEGYTF. Full variable domain (outside the CDR3, taken from reference TRBV5-4 and TRBJ1-2): ETGVTQSPTHLIKTRGQQVTLRCSSQSGHNTVSWYQQALGQGPQFIFQYYREEENGRGNFPPRFSGLQFPNYSSELNVNALELDDSALYLCASSLLGGAEGYTFGSGTRLTVV.

This clone appeared a single time. The chain combines TRBV4-3 with TRBJ2-1; 9 bases fit TRBD2. The germline gives CDR1 LGHNA, CDR2 YSLEER. Trimming at V came to 3 bases and at J to 7 bases, leaving 10 bases not matched to a gene. The CDR3 is 16 residues long. CDR3 DNA sequence: TGCGCCAGCAGCCAGACTCCGGGACTAGCAGATAATGAGCAGTTCTTC. This sequence encodes CASSQTPGLADNEQFF.

This chain uses TRBV25-1 with TRBJ1-5; 9 bases are a match to TRBD1. CDR1 MGHDK and CDR2 SYGVNS come from the germline V gene. J lost 4 bases, V lost 1 base, and 5 bases had no gene match. The CDR3 consists of 16 residues. Here the CDR3 DNA reads TGTGCCAGCAGTGAATTTGGGACAGGGATTAATCAGCCCCAGCATTTT. Residues: CASSEFGTGINQPQHF. The full variable domain, completed using reference TRBV25-1 and TRBJ1-5, is EADIYQTPRYLVIGTGKKITLECSQTMGHDKMYWYQQDPGMELHLIHYSYGVNSTEKGDLSSESTVSRIRTEHFPLTLESARPSHTSQYLCASSEFGTGINQPQHFGDGTRLSIL.

This chain uses TRBV11-3 with TRBJ1-1, with D perhaps matching TRBD1 (5 bases). CDR1 is SGHNT and CDR2 is YENEEA in the germline V gene. The CDR3 runs to 15 residues. Trimming left V 2 bases short and J 1 base short, with 11 bases between. As DNA, the CDR3 is TGTGCCAGCAGCTTAAGCACAGGACCGAACACTGAAGCTTTCTTT. It encodes CASSLSTGPNTEAFF.

The V call is TRBV6-2 or TRBV6-3, the J call TRBJ1-1, with TRBD1 matching over 7 bases. There are 17 residues in the CDR3. In germline, CDR1 is MNHEY, CDR2 SVGEGT. The V segment lost 6 bases and the J segment 0 bases; nucleotides outside the gene matches: 13. The CDR3 region has the DNA TGTGCCAGCAGCCAGCGACAGGGATCAATCGTGAACACTGAAGCTTTCTTT. Protein product: CASSQRQGSIVNTEAFF.

V and J are TRBV28 and TRBJ1-1; tentative D call: TRBD1 (5 bases). V was clipped by 3 bases and J by 4 bases, with 12 bases between them. The CDR3 runs 14 residues. Germline V gives CDR1 MDHEN, CDR2 SYDVKM. CDR3 sequence: CASSFSGGGTEAFF. The CDR3 nucleotides are TGTGCCAGCAGTTTCTCCGGGGGAGGCACTGAAGCTTTCTTT.

This chain uses TRBV9 with TRBJ1-6; D uncertain. Germline lookup yields CDR1 SGDLS and CDR2 YYNGEE. V gave up 2 bases and J gave up 2 bases, with 14 bases separating them. CDR3 length: 17 residues. The CDR3 region has the DNA TGTGCCAGCAGCGTTGAGCCTTACAGTACCTATAATTCACCCCTCCACTTT. Its translation is CASSVEPYSTYNSPLHF. The full variable domain, its missing parts supplied by reference TRBV9 and TRBJ1-6, is DSGVTQTPKHLITATGQRVTLRCSPRSGDLSVYWYQQSLDQGLQFLIQYYNGEERAKGNILERFSAQQFPDLHSELNLSSLELGDSALYFCASSVEPYSTYNSPLHFGNGTRLTVT.

The rearrangement uses TRBV7-2 and TRBJ1-5; D not resolved. CDR1 is SGHTA and CDR2 is FQGNSA in the germline V gene. The germline V and J ends were trimmed by 1 base and 0 bases, with 16 bases remaining between them. The CDR3 is 18 amino acids. CDR3 residues: CASSLVFVGDYSNQPQHF. Written as DNA, the CDR3 is TGTGCCAGCAGCTTAGTTTTTGTAGGAGACTATAGCAATCAGCCCCAGCATTTT.

The V call is TRBV18, the J call TRBJ2-7; possible D gene TRBD2, 7 bases. The CDR3 runs 15 residues. The V end lost 3 bases, the J end lost 3 bases, and 15 bases lay between the germline ends. Germline V gene sequence: CDR1 KGHSH, CDR2 LQKENI. CDR3 loop: CASSPVGGGNYEQYF. In DNA form, the CDR3 reads TGTGCCAGCTCACCCGTAGGGGGGGGGAACTACGAGCAGTACTTC.

CDR3 residues: CAIEREPQRQYF. CDR3 nucleotide sequence: TGTGCCATCGAACGGGAACCGCAAAGGCAGTACTTC. The gene calls are TRBV28 and TRBJ2-7; D is perhaps TRBD2 (5 bases). Deletions cut 10 bases from V and 9 bases from J, with 19 bases between. Germline assignment: CDR1 MDHEN and CDR2 SYDVKM. The CDR3 totals 12 residues. Based on the CDR3 plus reference TRBV28 and TRBJ2-7, the full variable domain is DVKVTQSSRYLVKRTGEKVFLECVQDMDHENMFWYRQDPGLGLRLIYFSYDVKMKEKGDIPEGYSVSREKKERFSLILESASTNQTSMYLCAIEREPQRQYFGPGTRLTVT.

This clone was detected only once. The chain links TRBV7-9 to TRBJ1-3; TRBD1 matches 7 bases. J was trimmed by 0 bases and V by 5 bases; bases with no gene match: 4. This CDR3 contains 15 residues. Germline CDR1 SEHNR, CDR2 FQNEAQ (reference sequence). The CDR3 region has the DNA TGTGCCAGCAGCCCTGGGACAGACTCTGGAAACACCATATATTTT. It yields the protein CASSPGTDSGNTIYF.

J is TRBJ1-3 and V is TRBV7-8; TRBD1 aligns across 8 bases. The trim removed 4 bases at V and 0 bases at J, leaving 17 bases unmatched. Germline V gene lookup returns CDR1 SGHVS and CDR2 FQNEAQ. The length of the CDR3 is 20 residues. CDR3 in DNA: TGTGCCAGCAGCTCCAAATTTCGGACAGGGACGATGAGCTCTGGAAACACCATATATTTT. Encoded protein: CASSSKFRTGTMSSGNTIYF.

The V call is TRBV6-4, the J call TRBJ2-3; 7 bases line up with TRBD1. Per the germline V gene, CDR1 is MRHNA and CDR2 is SNTAGT. There are 13 residues in the CDR3. V dropped 5 bases and J dropped 4; count of bases not matched to a gene: 3. CDR3 protein: CASSPGTADTQYF. The CDR3 DNA follows: TGTGCCAGCAGTCCGGGGACAGCAGATACGCAGTATTTT.

This chain joins TRBV5-4 and TRBJ2-5; the match to TRBD2 covers 9 bases. The CDR3 is 15 amino acids. The ends lost 4 bases at V and 0 bases at J; junction bases unmatched: 4. Germline assignment: CDR1 SGHNT and CDR2 YYREEE (reference sequence). The CDR3 DNA follows: TGTGCCAGCAGCCTGACTAGCGGAAACCAAGAGACCCAGTACTTC. It is translated as CASSLTSGNQETQYF.